This T cell receptor beta chain was obtained from a study of blood T cell repertoires in COVID-19. As for the study in general: Material from acute and convalescent COVID-19 was sourced from the United States, Italy and Spain. In each case, the material was cDNA or gDNA derived from T cells, B-cell-depleted T cells, or PBMCs.

Germline trimming cut 8 bases from V and 8 bases from J; bases unmatched to any gene: 8. CDR3 length: 13 residues. Germline values: CDR1 GTSNPN, CDR2 SVGIG (reference sequence). Original analysis: Estimation of nucleated cell counts relied on the amplification of reference gene primers. TCRdb keeps only in-frame clones here, not all; method: immunoSEQ multiplex PCR. D and trimming were read from the DNA, whereas the V and J calls and clone size are those reported in that table. This table has 200,000 to 250,000 clones, about 90% appearing once. The sequenced sample consisted of peripheral blood. This chain connects TRBV30 to TRBJ1-6; 8 nucleotides align to TRBD1. This clonotype was obtained from a middle-aged man with active or convalescent COVID-19. DNA of the CDR3: TGTGCCCGAAACAGGGGGGAGGATTCACCCCTCCACTTT. As protein: CARNRGEDSPLHF.